The 23 T cell receptor beta chains below all came from one sample that was sequenced in a study of shared clonotypes between healthy human individuals (dated by TCRdb to 2019 to 2021). For the CD8 naive samples, CD45RO-negative cells were positively selected for CCR7, yielding a CD45RA+CCR7+ population from which TemRA cells were excluded. Library preparation used the immunoSEQ multiplex PCR assay. The source is immuneACCESS, and TCRdb retained only in-frame sequences with V and J called. Part of the clones is not carried over; for the studies checked, unresolved V genes explain less than half of this, and the remainder is unexplained. The sample includes about 2.2 million clones, with just under 95% observed a single time. The ten top clones hold over 1.5% of the sample. Input material: naive CD8+ T cells from PBMCs. The sample's cell subset or site label is to be understood as: CD45RA+CCR7+. The receptor set was obtained from a man aged 18 to 29 in good health. Some clones in this sample may be carry-over from other donors' samples.

As for this clone: Different DNA sequences within this sample yield the same CDR3. The CDR3 is CASSRFEQYF. The CDR3 DNA is TGTGCCAGCAGCCGATTTGAGCAGTACTTC. The chain recombines TRBV28 with TRBJ2-7; D not resolved. The germline V and J ends were trimmed by 6 bases and 7 bases, with 7 bases remaining between them. Germline CDR1 reads MDHEN; CDR2 reads SYDVKM. CDR3 length equals 10 residues.

The chain employs TRBV6-4 and TRBJ2-2; D unclear. The CDR3 has 15 residues. Germline loops: CDR1 MRHNA, CDR2 SNTAGT. Between the trimmed V and J ends, which lost 6 bases and 11 bases, there was a span of 22 bases. The CDR3 here is CASSPDMDFDGELFF. CDR3 coding DNA: TGTGCCAGCAGCCCAGACATGGATTTCGATGGAGAGCTGTTTTTT.

V gene TRBV9 combines with J gene TRBJ2-2; D is uncertain. The V end was cut by 2 bases, the J end by 0 bases, with 5 bases between. The germline gives CDR1 SGDLS, CDR2 YYNGEE. This CDR3 contains 14 residues. CDR3 sequence (DNA): TGTGCCAGCAGCGTCTGGACGAACACCGGGGAGCTGTTTTTT. This gives the protein CASSVWTNTGELFF.

The chain links TRBV4-3 to TRBJ2-3; 8 positions agree with TRBD2. Germline values: CDR1 LGHNA, CDR2 YSLEER. This CDR3 has 20 residues. The junction had 15 bases not matched to a gene; V was cut back by 0 bases and J by 1 base. CDR3 coding DNA: TGCGCCAGCAGCCAAGATCGCACTAGCGGAGCTTCCTCGGGCACAGATACGCAGTATTTT. It is translated as CASSQDRTSGASSGTDTQYF.

This sequence joins TRBV6-5 and TRBJ2-7; a possible D gene is TRBD2 (5 bases). Germline CDR1 MNHEY, CDR2 SVGAGI. There are 15 residues in the CDR3. V was clipped by 0 bases and J by 2 bases, with 11 bases between them. The CDR3 loop is CASSYSSGTPYEQYF. The CDR3 bases are TGTGCCAGCAGTTACTCGAGCGGAACTCCCTACGAGCAGTACTTC.

V gene TRBV9 combines with J gene TRBJ2-2; 8 bases agree with TRBD1. The CDR3 totals 16 residues. J was trimmed by 0 bases and V by 4 bases; bases with no gene match: 5. Germline loops: CDR1 SGDLS, CDR2 YYNGEE. The CDR3 nucleotides are TGTGCCAGCAGCACGTGGGGACAGGCGAACACCGGGGAGCTGTTTTTT. The encoded protein is CASSTWGQANTGELFF.

The chain couples TRBV27 to TRBJ2-1; D might be TRBD1 (6 bases). Germline V gives CDR1 MNHEY, CDR2 SMNVEV (reference sequence). Deletions cut 0 bases from V and 0 bases from J, with 9 bases between. The length of the CDR3 is 16 residues. The chain's CDR3 is CASSLSRGISYNEQFF. The CDR3 DNA reads as TGTGCCAGCAGTTTATCAAGGGGGATCTCCTACAATGAGCAGTTCTTC.

J is TRBJ2-1 and V is TRBV28; 11 bases match TRBD2. J gave up 4 bases and V 5 bases, and 4 bases lay outside the gene matches. This CDR3 contains 15 residues. Germline assignment: CDR1 MDHEN and CDR2 SYDVKM. Here the CDR3 DNA reads TGTGCCAGCAGTGAGGGACTAGCGGTTTACAATGAGCAGTTCTTC. Encoded protein: CASSEGLAVYNEQFF.

This rearrangement joins TRBV28 to TRBJ2-5; D remains ambiguous. This CDR3 has 14 residues. V lost 2 bases and J 1 base, leaving 8 bases between the germline ends. The germline gives CDR1 MDHEN, CDR2 SYDVKM. Here the CDR3 DNA reads TGTGCCAGCAGTTTAAGGGCCAGCCAAGAGACCCAGTACTTC. Its protein product is CASSLRASQETQYF.

The chain is built from TRBV9 and TRBJ2-3; possible D gene TRBD1, 6 bases. With 4 bases removed from V and 6 bases from J, the gap between germline ends came to 18 bases. Looked up from germline, CDR1 is SGDLS and CDR2 is YYNGEE. This CDR3 contains 15 residues. The CDR3 loop reads CASSPREGGSDTQYF. The CDR3, as DNA: TGTGCCAGCAGCCCCCGGGAAGGGGGATCTGATACGCAGTATTTT.

Worth noting for this clone: An end of the junction differs from the germline gene, which may be a read error. This rearrangement joins TRBV6-4 to TRBJ2-7; maybe TRBD2 (6 bases). The CDR3 extends over 15 amino acids. Germline CDR1 and CDR2: MRHNA and SNTAGT. CDR3 nucleotides: TGTGCCAGCAGAGGGGACTCGACCAACTCCCACGAGCAGTACTTC. Translating it yields CASRGDSTNSHEQYF.

On this clone itself: This CDR3 is also generated by other DNA sequences in the sample. This chain joins TRBV7-9 and TRBJ1-5; D gene ambiguous. The V end lost 1 base, the J end lost 3 bases, and 4 bases lay between the germline ends. Germline V gene sequence: CDR1 SEHNR, CDR2 FQNEAQ (reference sequence). The CDR3 spans 13 residues. CDR3 DNA: TGTGCCAGCAGCTTAGGGATCAATCAGCCCCAGCATTTT. This gives the protein CASSLGINQPQHF.

In this sample, this clone turned up once. The chain joins TRBV21-1 to TRBJ1-2; the table's D call TRBD1 went unverified against the DNA. TRBV21-1 is labeled a pseudogene. The CDR3 contains 14 residues. The CDR3 DNA is TGTGCCAGCAGCAAAGGGGGCAGGCGTGGTGGCTACACCTTC. Its translation: CASSKGGRRGGYTF.

CDR3 loop: CASSFRGAYNEQFF. DNA for the CDR3: TGTGCCAGCAGTTTTCGGGGCGCCTACAATGAGCAGTTCTTC. The chain recombines TRBV28 with TRBJ2-1; either TRBD1 or TRBD2 may fit D (5 bases each). Per the germline V gene, CDR1 is MDHEN and CDR2 is SYDVKM. The V gene lost 3 bases and the J gene lost 2 bases, with 8 bases spanning the gap. The CDR3 is made up of 14 amino acids.

The rearrangement links TRBV7-2 to TRBJ2-7, with TRBD1 matching 8 bases. This CDR3 contains 14 residues. V shed 4 bases and J 4 bases; nucleotides not matched to a gene: 6. Germline loops: CDR1 SGHTA, CDR2 FQGNSA. The CDR3 DNA reads as TGTGCCAGCAGCTCCCGGGACAGGCAATACGAGCAGTACTTC. As protein: CASSSRDRQYEQYF. The full variable domain, its missing parts supplied by reference TRBV7-2 and TRBJ2-7, is GAGVSQSPSNKVTEKGKDVELRCDPISGHTALYWYRQSLGQGLEFLIYFQGNSAPDKSGLPSDRFSAERTGGSVSTLTIQRTQQEDSAVYLCASSSRDRQYEQYFGPGTRLTVT.

The chain carries TRBV28 and TRBJ1-4; TRBD1 might be the D (6 bases). V lost 7 bases and J lost 2, with 11 bases in between. This CDR3 region has 14 residues. Germline V CDR1 and CDR2: MDHEN, SYDVKM. The CDR3 nucleotides are TGTGCCAGCAAAAAAAGGGGGACTAATGAAAAACTGTTTTTT. Its protein product is CASKKRGTNEKLFF. The full variable domain, its missing parts supplied by reference TRBV28 and TRBJ1-4, is DVKVTQSSRYLVKRTGEKVFLECVQDMDHENMFWYRQDPGLGLRLIYFSYDVKMKEKGDIPEGYSVSREKKERFSLILESASTNQTSMYLCASKKRGTNEKLFFGSGTQLSVL.

This rearrangement joins TRBV19 to TRBJ1-1; D is ambiguous. V lost 1 base and J 1 base, leaving 13 bases between the germline ends. The CDR3 consists of 16 residues. Germline CDR1 LNHDA, CDR2 SQIVND (reference sequence). As DNA, the CDR3 is TGTGCCAGTAGTATAGTATCTACGGCGGGGAACACTGAAGCTTTCTTT. Encoded protein: CASSIVSTAGNTEAFF.

The CDR3, as DNA: TGTGCCAGCAACGGCGGCAGTCCCTTTTCCTACGAGCAGTACTTC. Translating it yields CASNGGSPFSYEQYF. The V and J genes are TRBV28 and TRBJ2-7; no clear D. Germline loops: CDR1 MDHEN, CDR2 SYDVKM. Trimming removed 7 bases from V and 1 base from J, with 17 bases in between. The CDR3 spans 15 residues.

The gene calls are TRBV30 and TRBJ1-5, with D tentatively TRBD1 (5 bases). With 3 bases removed from V and 2 bases from J, the gap between germline ends came to 17 bases. Germline CDR1 reads GTSNPN; CDR2 reads SVGIG (reference sequence). CDR3 length equals 16 residues. CDR3 nucleotides: TGTGCCTGGAGCCGGCCGAGGTCGGGACGCAATCAGCCCCAGCATTTT. Protein sequence: CAWSRPRSGRNQPQHF.

V gene TRBV19 combines with J gene TRBJ2-7; perhaps D is TRBD1 or TRBD2 (5 bases each). The CDR3 has 15 residues. CDR1 is LNHDA and CDR2 is SQIVND in the germline V gene (reference sequence). Trimming removed 3 bases at V and 3 bases at J, with 15 bases between. For the CDR3, the DNA is TGTGCCAGTAGTATTTTAGTGGGGGTGAACTACGAGCAGTACTTC. Its protein is CASSILVGVNYEQYF.

This chain uses TRBV28 with TRBJ1-2; tentative D call: TRBD1 (5 bases). The V end lost 6 bases, the J end lost 4 bases, and 12 bases lay between the germline ends. CDR1 and CDR2 from the germline V gene are MDHEN and SYDVKM. The length of the CDR3 is 13 residues. The CDR3 here is CASRTGTGYGYTF. CDR3 bases: TGTGCCAGCAGAACCGGGACTGGCTATGGCTACACCTTC.

This rearrangement joins TRBV4-1 to TRBJ2-1; 9 bases line up with TRBD2. Trimming took 0 bases from V and 2 from J; bases not matched to a gene: 5. Per germline, CDR1 MGHRA and CDR2 YSYEKL. The CDR3 is 17 residues long. CDR3 coding DNA: TGCGCCAGCAGCCAAGATTGGAGCGGGGGGACCTACAATGAGCAGTTCTTC. Translated, it gives CASSQDWSGGTYNEQFF.

A note on this clone: Other DNA sequences within the sample encode an identical CDR3. V usage is TRBV30 and J usage is TRBJ1-1; D not certain. V lost 0 bases to trimming and J lost 3 bases, with 5 bases between them. CDR3 length: 12 residues. The germline V gene has CDR1 GTSNPN and CDR2 SVGIG (reference sequence). The DNA for the CDR3 is TGTGCCTGGAGTGTGGGTTACACTGAAGCTTTCTTT. Translated: CAWSVGYTEAFF.